This record covers a single TCR beta chain. Its antigen remains unknown. The data originate from a study of shared clonotypes between healthy human individuals. Findings of the study overall: The sole specimen, blood, was sampled, and tissue repertoires likely differ.

Donors were healthy HIV-negative adults without recent acute infections or vaccinations. Assay: immunoSEQ multiplex PCR; the TCRdb copy retains only in-frame clones and omits some. The profile shows some 2,100,000 clones, approximately 96% of them singletons. The CDR3 totals 16 residues. V was clipped by 5 bases and J by 4 bases, with 20 bases between them. The V gene's germline CDR1 is LNHDA and CDR2 SQIVND (reference sequence). The chain joins TRBV19 to TRBJ1-2, with a tentative D call TRBD1 (6 bases). Source material: naive CD4+ T cells sorted from blood. Specified subset: CD45RA+ positively selected. The clonotype was recovered from a man between 18 and 29 years old in good health. Here the CDR3 DNA reads TGTGCCAGTAGTGATCGAACAGGGAACAAATTCTATGGCTACACCTTC. It translates to CASSDRTGNKFYGYTF.